The clone carrying this T cell receptor beta chain came up a few times. Authors' processing steps: Researchers report that nucleated cell counts were estimated from reference gene primer amplification. This table comes from immunoSEQ multiplex PCR, and its TCRdb copy is limited to in-frame clones, with some not included. V and J calls and clone size are those listed in that table; D and trimming were worked out from the DNA. In the table there are about 210,000 clones, 86% of which are singletons. The entry originates in a study of blood T cell repertoires in COVID-19. Overall study context: PBMCs, B-cell-depleted T cells, or T cells provided the cDNA or gDNA that made up the material.

Donors were grouped by their self-reported clinical history. The germline V gene encodes CDR1 MGHRA and CDR2 YSYEKL. This CDR3 spans 21 amino acids. V lost 1 base and J lost 4; bases outside the gene matches: 19. The specimen sequenced was PBMCs or T cells enriched from blood (not recorded which). This TCR was sampled from a woman aged 40 to 50 with acute COVID-19. The V gene is TRBV4-1, the J gene TRBJ1-2; 12 nucleotides line up with TRBD1. The chain's CDR3 is CASSQGHIQGTGGFLSYGYTF. CDR3 DNA: TGCGCCAGCAGCCAAGGTCATATCCAAGGGACAGGGGGCTTCTTAAGCTATGGCTACACCTTC.